This passage covers 15 T cell receptor beta chains from one sample sequenced in a study of technical replicates of blood from several donors. The assay was immunoSEQ multiplex PCR, and TCRdb's table has in-frame clones only and misses some. Among approximately 58,000 clones listed, roughly 86% were seen once. The sequenced material came from PBMCs. These receptors were taken from a human donor in good health. Some clones in this sample may be carry-over from other donors' samples.

This chain joins TRBV6-4 and TRBJ2-6, with 9 bases lining up with TRBD2. There are 16 residues in the CDR3. CDR1 MRHNA and CDR2 SNTAGT come from the germline V gene. Trimming took 6 bases from V and 0 from J; bases not matched to a gene: 3. The CDR3 nucleotides read TGTGCCAGCAGGATGACTAGCGGCTCTGGGGCCAACGTCCTGACTTTC. As protein: CASRMTSGSGANVLTF.

The chain combines TRBV7-6 with TRBJ2-1; TRBD2 is a possible D gene (6 bases). Between the trimmed V and J ends, which lost 4 bases and 7 bases, there was a span of 17 bases. In germline, CDR1 is SGHVS, CDR2 FNYEAQ. The CDR3 is 15 residues long. CDR3 sequence reads: CASSSPTSRRNEQFF. The CDR3 DNA follows: TGTGCCAGCAGCTCCCCTACTAGCAGGCGAAATGAGCAGTTCTTC.

The chain couples TRBV23-1 to TRBJ2-2, with D possibly being TRBD1 (6 bases). TRBV23-1 has ORF status, its function being uncertain. Trimming removed 0 bases from V and 3 bases from J, with 23 bases in between. The CDR3 length is 20 residues. The CDR3 loop is CASSQSEDRLNPLYTGELFF. The CDR3 nucleotides are TGCGCCAGCAGTCAATCGGAGGACAGACTCAACCCTTTATACACCGGGGAGCTGTTTTTT.

This clone has just a few counts. The chain carries TRBV19 and TRBJ1-6; 10 nucleotides line up with TRBD1. CDR3 length: 19 amino acids. CDR1 is LNHDA, CDR2 SQIVND, per germline (reference sequence). V shed 7 bases and J 0 bases; nucleotides not matched to a gene: 12. The CDR3 spells CASNRGDRGSGSYNSPLHF. The CDR3 DNA reads TGTGCCAGTAACAGGGGGGACAGGGGCTCCGGCTCCTATAATTCACCCCTCCACTTT.

The chain recombines TRBV2 with TRBJ1-5, with a possible D match to TRBD1 (5 bases). This CDR3 has 16 amino acids. Trimming shortened V by 3 bases and J by 2 bases, and 14 bases separated the two germline ends. The germline CDR1 and CDR2 sequences are SNHLY and FYNNEI. The CDR3, as DNA: TGTGCCAGCAGTGAGACCGGGGGTGGGCGCAATCAGCCCCAGCATTTT. This encodes CASSETGGGRNQPQHF. The whole variable domain, remainder taken from reference TRBV2 and TRBJ1-5, is EPEVTQTPSHQVTQMGQEVILRCVPISNHLYFYWYRQILGQKVEFLVSFYNNEISEKSEIFDDQFSVERPDGSNFTLKIRSTKLEDSAMYFCASSETGGGRNQPQHFGDGTRLSIL.

The V gene is TRBV11-3, the J gene TRBJ2-7; D may be TRBD1 (6 bases). The germline V gene has CDR1 SGHNT and CDR2 YENEEA. This CDR3 is built from 14 residues. Trimming took 4 bases from V and 2 from J, leaving 12 bases between them. CDR3 loop: CASSSYDRPYEQYF. For the CDR3, the DNA is TGTGCCAGCAGCTCCTATGACAGGCCCTACGAGCAGTACTTC.

This clone was picked up one time. The chain uses TRBV11-2 and TRBJ2-5; perhaps TRBD2 as D (5 bases). Trimming pared 3 bases from V and 5 bases from J, leaving 16 bases between. This CDR3 contains 15 residues. The germline V gene encodes CDR1 SGHAT and CDR2 FQNNGV. Here the CDR3 reads CASSLASRRRETQYF. As DNA, the CDR3 is TGTGCCAGCAGCTTGGCTAGCCGGCGAAGGGAGACCCAGTACTTC.

This chain links TRBV9 with TRBJ2-1, with 7 bases matching TRBD1. This CDR3 spans 16 amino acids. Germline V CDR1 and CDR2: SGDLS, YYNGEE. Losses at the gene ends were 3 bases for V and 6 bases for J; bases not matched to a gene: 12. The CDR3 DNA reads as TGTGCCAGCAGCGATAGACAGGGCTCCCTCCCCAATGAGCAGTTCTTC. It translates to CASSDRQGSLPNEQFF.

The genes are TRBV4-2 and TRBJ2-2; D remains unclear. The CDR3 extends over 15 amino acids. Germline V gives CDR1 LGHNA, CDR2 YNFKEQ. V was trimmed by 0 bases and J by 6 bases, leaving 11 bases between them. The DNA of the CDR3 is TGTGCCAGCAGCCAAGATTTAAGCATTTCCGGGGAGCTGTTTTTT. Translation: CASSQDLSISGELFF.

This chain uses TRBV4-3 with TRBJ2-5, with D possibly TRBD2 on 6 matching bases. In germline, CDR1 is LGHNA, CDR2 YSLEER. The length of the CDR3 is 14 residues. V shed 1 base and J shed 5 bases, with 11 bases lying between them. The CDR3 DNA reads as TGCGCCAGCAGCCAAGGGAGGGATGTGGAGACCCAGTACTTC. Protein sequence: CASSQGRDVETQYF.

V gene TRBV19 combines with J gene TRBJ1-2; D gene ambiguous. V was clipped by 4 bases and J by 2 bases, with 14 bases between them. Per germline, CDR1 LNHDA and CDR2 SQIVND (reference sequence). This CDR3 contains 15 residues. Here the CDR3 reads CASSNSGGGNYGYTF. DNA for the CDR3: TGTGCCAGTAGTAATTCCGGCGGCGGAAACTATGGCTACACCTTC.

The rearrangement uses TRBV11-1 and TRBJ1-2; 7 nucleotides match TRBD1. V lost 3 bases and J lost 5; bases outside the gene matches: 6. This CDR3 region has 14 residues. The germline gives CDR1 SGHAT, CDR2 FQDESV (reference sequence). The CDR3 coding sequence is TGTGCCAGCAGCTTCGACAGGGCCGGGTATGGCTACACCTTC. Protein: CASSFDRAGYGYTF.

V is TRBV5-1 and J is TRBJ2-5; D uncertain. Trimming pared 0 bases from V and 5 bases from J, leaving 11 bases between. Germline CDR1 is SGHRS and CDR2 is YFSETQ. CDR3 length equals 14 residues. CDR3 in DNA: TGCGCCAGCAGCTTGGGTGCCGGCAGGGAGACCCAGTACTTC. It translates to CASSLGAGRETQYF.

The chain is built from TRBV19 and TRBJ1-1, with TRBD1 identical over 8 bases. In germline, CDR1 is LNHDA, CDR2 SQIVND (reference sequence). After removal of 5 bases from V and 0 bases from J, the junction contained 5 bases not matched to a gene. This CDR3 contains 15 residues. This CDR3 reads CASSPWTGMNTEAFF. The CDR3 nucleotides read TGTGCCAGTAGTCCCTGGACAGGGATGAACACTGAAGCTTTCTTT.

The genes are TRBV4-1 and TRBJ1-3; no firm D call. Germline V gives CDR1 MGHRA, CDR2 YSYEKL. Deletions cut 0 bases from V and 4 bases from J, with 10 bases between. This CDR3 has 15 residues. The CDR3, as DNA: TGCGCCAGCAGCCAAGATATCGGGGTCGGAAACACCATATATTTT. Translated, it gives CASSQDIGVGNTIYF.